This T cell receptor (beta chain) was retrieved from a study of spatial heterogeneity in lung cancer. Study as a whole: The average count in raw reads for each unique TCR and UMI combination exceeded 9.5 appearances. General study findings and limits: Ubiquitous expanded tumor TCRs were observed in blood more at resection than follow-up.

This CDR3 spans 15 amino acids. Trimming shortened V by 4 bases and J by 1 base, and 11 bases separated the two germline ends. As concerns this clonotype: The antigen is undetermined. Since a much larger clone is just one base distant, this may be a read error. No conserved phenylalanine or tryptophan is present at the end of the CDR3, so a read error is the likely explanation.

Time point defined: sample taken at primary tumor resection. The study sequenced unsorted whole RNA from tumor, nontumor lung or frozen PBMC. Samples came from about 72 TRACERx patients with untreated early-stage lung cancer. Every TCR cDNA molecule bore a unique molecular identifier. TCRdb used MiXCR to reprocess the 5' RACE reads, holding one entry per CDR3 protein. The data show about 38,000 distinct CDR3 sequences, 7.5% seen once. This chain uses TRBV12-3 or TRBV12-4 with TRBJ2-4; maybe TRBD2 (6 bases). The receptor's source is a male donor with early-stage non-small cell lung cancer. Sequenced material: PBMCs, taken at surgery. The CDR3 nucleotides are TGTGCCAGCAGTTCAACTGGGGGGGCCAAAAACATTCAGTACATC. Its translation: CASSSTGGAKNIQYI.